This entry lists 2 T cell receptor beta chains sequenced from one sample in a study of T cells in Graves' hyperthyroidism and ophthalmopathy (dated by TCRdb to between 2018 and 2021). The library was produced with multiplex PCR. Data came from an Illumina HiSeq 2000. The TCR beta CDR3 regions were amplified from the RNA transcripts. The TCR CDR3 was subjected to a first round of RT-PCR using the HTBI primer set and the Qiagen OneStep RT-PCR kit. TCRdb ran its own pipeline on the public reads, namely fastp trimming at Q25 and MiXCR clone calling, and kept in-frame beta chains. Merged by CDR3 protein, the rows form single entries marked with the most common genes and DNA. The sample includes fewer than 350,000 distinct CDR3 sequences, with around 18% observed a single time. In total, the top ten clones hold around 15% of the sample. Sequencing input: blood. The origin of the receptors is a woman aged 40 to 50 with Graves' ophthalmopathy.

Only a few counts were recorded for this clonotype. The chain recombines TRBV29-1 with TRBJ2-3; 13 positions agree with TRBD2. CDR1 is SQVTM and CDR2 is ANQGSEA in the germline V gene. Unmatched junction bases numbered 11, after V lost 7 bases and J lost 10 bases. The CDR3 is made up of 14 amino acids. CDR3 nucleotides: TGCAGCGCCAAGGGACTAGCGGGAAGAGGATCGCAGTATTTT. Protein sequence: CSAKGLAGRGSQYF.

In its sample, this clonotype was seen a few times. The chain joins TRBV27 to TRBJ2-2, with 12 bases lining up with TRBD1. The CDR3 is 18 amino acids. Looked up from germline, CDR1 is MNHEY and CDR2 is SMNVEV (reference sequence). With V trimmed by 7 bases and J by 5 bases, 14 bases remained unmatched. CDR3 loop: CASTPGQGARPATGELFF. The CDR3, as DNA: TGTGCCAGCACACCGGGACAGGGGGCGCGCCCGGCAACCGGGGAGCTGTTTTTT.